The rows below give T cell receptor beta chains drawn from one sample of a study of T cell repertoires in cytomegalovirus infection. TCRdb processed the reads anew with MiXCR; each CDR3 protein has one entry. Found here are about 230,000 distinct CDR3 sequences, about 20% of them singletons; the top ten hold about 20%. Input material: CD8+ T cells from PBMCs. The receptor source for this set is a human donor in good health (CMV status not recorded). Some clones in this sample may be carry-over from other donors' samples. CDR3s include the opening cysteine and the closing phenylalanine or tryptophan. D genes are given only for firm matches. Size values are once, few and many counts, or a class for expanded clones, and some rows have none.

abundance	d_gene	v_gene	j_gene	CDR3nt	CDR3aa
.	.	TRBV28	TRBJ1-3	TGTGCCAGCAGTCCCCTGGGGGGAAACACCATATATTTT	CASSPLGGNTIYF
few	TRBD1	TRBV7-9	TRBJ2-3	TGTGCCAGCAGCGGGCGGACAGGGCCGCCAGATACGCAGTATTTT	CASSGRTGPPDTQYF
once	.	TRBV29-1	TRBJ2-1	TGCAGCGTTGAAGATGACAGGTGGGAATACAATGAGCAGTTCTTC	CSVEDDRWEYNEQFF
few	TRBD1	TRBV6-1	TRBJ2-5	TGTGCCAGCAGTCCCACCATAGGACAGGGGATCCAGACCCAGTACTTC	CASSPTIGQGIQTQYF
.	TRBD2	TRBV29-1	TRBJ2-1	TGCAGCGTTGTCGCTAGCGGGGGGGGTGAGCAGTTCTTC	CSVVASGGGEQFF
many	TRBD2	TRBV11-1	TRBJ2-2	TGTGCCAGCACCATAGGGCTAGCGGAAACCGGGGAGCTGTTTTTT	CASTIGLAETGELFF
.	.	TRBV28	TRBJ2-7	TGTGCCAGCAGCCCAGGGACGGACTACGAGCAGTACTTC	CASSPGTDYEQYF
.	TRBD1	TRBV10-3	TRBJ1-5	TGTGCCATCAGTGAACGGGGAGGGGGCCTCGATCAGCCCCAGCATTTT	CAISERGGGLDQPQHF
once	TRBD1	TRBV28	TRBJ2-1	TGTGCCAGCAGTTTTCCTCCCCTTACCCTGACAGGGGGCGAAAAAAGTGAGCAGTTCTTC	CASSFPPLTLTGGEKSEQFF
many	.	TRBV7-8	TRBJ2-1	TGTGCCAGCAGCTTACCCACGGACTCTTGGGGGTCCTACAATGAGCAGTTCTTC	CASSLPTDSWGSYNEQFF
few	.	TRBV12-3/TRBV12-4	TRBJ1-1	TGTGCCAGCAGTTCCCAAGGGGGGAACACTGAAGCTTTCTTT	CASSSQGGNTEAFF
.	.	TRBV28	TRBJ2-7	TGTGCCAGCAGTCCTCGGGACACGTACTACGAGCAGTACTTC	CASSPRDTYYEQYF
few	TRBD2	TRBV12-3/TRBV12-4	TRBJ2-7	TGTGCCAGCAGTCTAGGGGCTAGCGGGGAGTTCTACGAGCAGTACTTC	CASSLGASGEFYEQYF
.	.	TRBV5-4	TRBJ2-3	TGTGCCAGCAGCTGGGGGGACCTTCGGGGAGGTGGAGATACGCAGTATTTT	CASSWGDLRGGGDTQYF
.	.	TRBV7-9	TRBJ1-4	TGTGCCAGCAGCTCTGGACCGGCAACTAATGAAAAACTGTTTTTT	CASSSGPATNEKLFF
few	.	TRBV7-9	TRBJ1-5	TGTGCCAGCAGCCTAGGGACGGATAGCAATCAGCCCCAGCATTTT	CASSLGTDSNQPQHF
.	.	TRBV20-1	TRBJ2-5	TGCAGTGCCCCTACGCAGGGCCGGGCAGAGACCCAGTACTTC	CSAPTQGRAETQYF
many	.	TRBV7-6	TRBJ2-7	TGTGCCAGCAGCTTAGCAAGGGACGAGCAGTACTTC	CASSLARDEQYF
many	.	TRBV7-3	TRBJ2-1	TGTGCCAGCAGCTGGTCAGGGACAAATTACAATGAGCAGTTCTTC	CASSWSGTNYNEQFF
.	TRBD2	TRBV11-2	TRBJ2-2	TGTGCCAGCAGCTCCATACCCGGGACTACCTTGAACACCGGGGAGCTGTTTTTT	CASSSIPGTTLNTGELFF
many	.	TRBV7-6	TRBJ2-1	TGTGCCAGCAGCTCACCGGGAGACGGGAATGAGCAGTTCTTC	CASSSPGDGNEQFF
.	TRBD1	TRBV19	TRBJ1-5	TGTGCCAGTAGTACCGGGACAGGGGTGGATCAGCCCCAGCATTTT	CASSTGTGVDQPQHF
few	.	TRBV28	TRBJ2-3	TGTGCCAGCAGCCCATCGACAGGGAGGGAATTCACATATACGCAGTATTTT	CASSPSTGREFTYTQYF
few	.	TRBV10-3	TRBJ1-1	TGTGCCGGGGGCTGGGGGACTGAAGCTTTCTTT	CAGGWGTEAFF
many	.	TRBV7-6	TRBJ2-6	TGTGCCAGCAGCTCGGACCTCGGCTCGCCCGCCTTGGCCAACGTCCTGACTTTC	CASSSDLGSPALANVLTF
many	TRBD2	TRBV7-8	TRBJ2-3	TGTGCCAGCAGCCCCGAGACTAGCGGAGGCACAGATACGCAGTATTTT	CASSPETSGGTDTQYF
.	TRBD2	TRBV20-1	TRBJ2-1	TGCAGTGCTCTGACTAGCGGGGGCTACAATGAGCAGTTCTTC	CSALTSGGYNEQFF
.	TRBD1	TRBV20-1	TRBJ1-3	TGCAGTGCTGCCCGGACAGGCTCTGGAAACACCATATATTTT	CSAARTGSGNTIYF
many	TRBD2	TRBV7-9	TRBJ2-1	TGTGCCAATGGTTTAGCGGGATATGAGCAGTTCTTC	CANGLAGYEQFF
many	.	TRBV7-8	TRBJ2-7	TGTGCCAGCAGCTTGGTGGGCCTGAGGCACGAGCAGTACTTC	CASSLVGLRHEQYF
.	.	TRBV12-3/TRBV12-4	TRBJ1-1	TGTGCCAGCAGAACCCAGGGGTCGACTGAAGCTTTCTTT	CASRTQGSTEAFF
.	.	TRBV14	TRBJ2-4	TGTGCCAGCAGCCCCCATACAGGGCTCGGAAACATTCAGTACTTC	CASSPHTGLGNIQYF
.	.	TRBV28	TRBJ1-1	TGTGCCAGCGAGGGAGTGGGGAGCACTGAAGCTTTCTTT	CASEGVGSTEAFF
.	TRBD1	TRBV13	TRBJ2-3	TGTGCCAGCAGTACCGGGACAGGGACAGATACGCAGTATTTT	CASSTGTGTDTQYF
few	.	TRBV15	TRBJ2-3	TGTGCCACCAGCAGAGAATTGGGGGGTCCCCAGGGTACGCAGTATTTT	CATSRELGGPQGTQYF
many	.	TRBV7-9	TRBJ2-1	TGTGCCAGCAGCTTAGCGGTGGGGCCGAACAATGAGCAGTTCTTC	CASSLAVGPNNEQFF
few	TRBD1	TRBV20-1	TRBJ1-2	TGCAGTGCTGACTCCGGGACAGGGGATGGCTACACCTTC	CSADSGTGDGYTF